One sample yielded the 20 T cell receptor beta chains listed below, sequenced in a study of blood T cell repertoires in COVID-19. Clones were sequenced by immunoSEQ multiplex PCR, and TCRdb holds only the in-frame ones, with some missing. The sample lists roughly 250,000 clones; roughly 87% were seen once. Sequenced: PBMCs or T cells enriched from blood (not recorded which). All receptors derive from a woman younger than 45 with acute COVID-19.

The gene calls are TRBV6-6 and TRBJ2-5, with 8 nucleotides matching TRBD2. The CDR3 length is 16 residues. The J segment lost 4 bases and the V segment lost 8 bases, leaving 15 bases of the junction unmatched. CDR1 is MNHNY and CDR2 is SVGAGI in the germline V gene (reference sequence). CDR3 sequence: CASRKGNRGGRETQYF. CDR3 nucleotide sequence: TGTGCCAGCCGAAAGGGGAATCGGGGGGGCCGAGAGACCCAGTACTTC.

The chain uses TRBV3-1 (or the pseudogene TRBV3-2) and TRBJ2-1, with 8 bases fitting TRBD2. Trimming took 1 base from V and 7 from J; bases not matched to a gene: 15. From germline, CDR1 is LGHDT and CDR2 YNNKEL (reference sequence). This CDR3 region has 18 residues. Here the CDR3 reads CASSQGQSNAGGWNEQFF. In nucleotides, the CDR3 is TGTGCCAGCAGCCAAGGACAATCCAACGCGGGAGGATGGAATGAGCAGTTCTTC.

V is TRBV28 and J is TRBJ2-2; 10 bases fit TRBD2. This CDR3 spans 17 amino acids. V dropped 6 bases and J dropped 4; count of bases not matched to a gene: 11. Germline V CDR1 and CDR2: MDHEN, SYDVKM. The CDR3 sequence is CASRGIVSGRFTGELFF. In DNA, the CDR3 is TGTGCCAGCAGAGGAATAGTTAGCGGGAGGTTCACCGGGGAGCTGTTTTTT.

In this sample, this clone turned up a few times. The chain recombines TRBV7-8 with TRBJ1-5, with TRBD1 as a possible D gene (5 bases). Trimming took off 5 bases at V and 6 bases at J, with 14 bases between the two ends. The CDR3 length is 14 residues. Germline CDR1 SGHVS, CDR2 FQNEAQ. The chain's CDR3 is CASSDGGAPQPQHF. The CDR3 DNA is TGTGCCAGCAGCGATGGTGGGGCGCCTCAGCCCCAGCATTTT.

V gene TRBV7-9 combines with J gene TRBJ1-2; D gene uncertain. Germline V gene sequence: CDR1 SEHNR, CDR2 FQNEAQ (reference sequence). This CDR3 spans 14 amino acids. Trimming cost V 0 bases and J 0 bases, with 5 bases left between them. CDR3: CASSLAGANYGYTF. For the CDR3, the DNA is TGTGCCAGCAGCTTAGCCGGGGCTAACTATGGCTACACCTTC. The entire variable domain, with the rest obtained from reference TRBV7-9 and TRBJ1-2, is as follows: DTGVSQNPRHKITKRGQNVTFRCDPISEHNRLYWYRQTLGQGPEFLTYFQNEAQLEKSRLLSDRFSAERPKGSFSTLEIQRTEQGDSAMYLCASSLAGANYGYTFGSGTRLTVV.

In DNA, the CDR3 is TGTGCCAGTAGTGGGACAGCCCTGAACACCGGGGAGCTGTTTTTT. It encodes CASSGTALNTGELFF. This sequence joins TRBV19 and TRBJ2-2, with 7 bases lining up with TRBD1. CDR1 and CDR2 from the germline V gene are LNHDA and SQIVND (reference sequence). The CDR3 length is 15 residues. V was clipped by 5 bases and J by 1 base; unmatched bases: 4.

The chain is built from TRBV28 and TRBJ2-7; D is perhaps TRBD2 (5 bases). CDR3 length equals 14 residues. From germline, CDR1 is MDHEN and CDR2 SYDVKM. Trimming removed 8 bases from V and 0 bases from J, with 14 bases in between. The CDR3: CASLRTVSSYEQYF. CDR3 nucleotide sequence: TGTGCCAGCTTGAGGACTGTGAGCTCCTACGAGCAGTACTTC. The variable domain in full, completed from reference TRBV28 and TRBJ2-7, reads DVKVTQSSRYLVKRTGEKVFLECVQDMDHENMFWYRQDPGLGLRLIYFSYDVKMKEKGDIPEGYSVSREKKERFSLILESASTNQTSMYLCASLRTVSSYEQYFGPGTRLTVT.

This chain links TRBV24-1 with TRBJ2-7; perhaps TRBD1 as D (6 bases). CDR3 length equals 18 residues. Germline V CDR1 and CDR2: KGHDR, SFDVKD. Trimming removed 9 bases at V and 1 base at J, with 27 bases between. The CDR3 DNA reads TGTGCCACCGGGTACAGGAGTCGACGGGGACAAGGGTCCTACGAGCAGTACTTC. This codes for CATGYRSRRGQGSYEQYF.

CDR3 in amino acids: CASSDREDHGYTF. In DNA, the CDR3 is TGTGCCAGCAGCGACCGGGAGGACCATGGCTACACCTTC. The chain carries TRBV12-3 or TRBV12-4 and TRBJ1-2; the D is unclear. V was trimmed by 6 bases and J by 6 bases, leaving 14 bases between them. The CDR3 spans 13 residues.

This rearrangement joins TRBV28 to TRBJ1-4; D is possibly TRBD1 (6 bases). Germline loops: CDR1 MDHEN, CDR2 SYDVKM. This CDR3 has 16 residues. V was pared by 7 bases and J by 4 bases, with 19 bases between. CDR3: CASTPNPQGYNEKLFF. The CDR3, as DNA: TGTGCCAGCACCCCAAATCCCCAGGGGTATAATGAAAAACTGTTTTTT. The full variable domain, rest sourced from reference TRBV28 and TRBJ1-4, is DVKVTQSSRYLVKRTGEKVFLECVQDMDHENMFWYRQDPGLGLRLIYFSYDVKMKEKGDIPEGYSVSREKKERFSLILESASTNQTSMYLCASTPNPQGYNEKLFFGSGTQLSVL.

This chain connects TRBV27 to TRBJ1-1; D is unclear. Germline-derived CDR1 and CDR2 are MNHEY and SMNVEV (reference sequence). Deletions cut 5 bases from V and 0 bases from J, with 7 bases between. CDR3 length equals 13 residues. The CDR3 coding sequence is TGTGCCAGCAGTGTTGTAGTGAACACTGAAGCTTTCTTT. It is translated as CASSVVVNTEAFF.

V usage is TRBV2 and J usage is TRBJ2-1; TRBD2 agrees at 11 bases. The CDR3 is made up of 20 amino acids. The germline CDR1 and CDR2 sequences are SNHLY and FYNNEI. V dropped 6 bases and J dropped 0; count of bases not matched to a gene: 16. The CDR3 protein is CASRGGETSGEVPSYNEQFF. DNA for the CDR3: TGTGCCAGCAGGGGGGGAGAGACTAGCGGGGAGGTCCCCTCCTACAATGAGCAGTTCTTC.

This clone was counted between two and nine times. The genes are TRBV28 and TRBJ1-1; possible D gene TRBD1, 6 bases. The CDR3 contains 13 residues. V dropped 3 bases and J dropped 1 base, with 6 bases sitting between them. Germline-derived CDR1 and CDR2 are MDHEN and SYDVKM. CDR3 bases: TGTGCCAGCAGTTTGGGACAGAACACTGAAGCTTTCTTT. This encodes CASSLGQNTEAFF.

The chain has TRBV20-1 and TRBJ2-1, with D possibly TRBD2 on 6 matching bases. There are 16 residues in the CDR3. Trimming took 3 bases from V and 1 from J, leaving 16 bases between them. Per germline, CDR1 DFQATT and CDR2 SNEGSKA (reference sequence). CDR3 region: CSASGFGGISYNEQFF. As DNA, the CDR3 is TGCAGTGCTAGTGGTTTCGGGGGAATATCCTACAATGAGCAGTTCTTC.

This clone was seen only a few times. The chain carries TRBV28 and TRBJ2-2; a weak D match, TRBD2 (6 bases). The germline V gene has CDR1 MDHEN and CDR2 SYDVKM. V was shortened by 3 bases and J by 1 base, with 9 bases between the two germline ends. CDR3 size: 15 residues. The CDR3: CASSFAGRNTGELFF. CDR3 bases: TGTGCCAGCAGTTTTGCCGGGAGGAACACCGGGGAGCTGTTTTTT.

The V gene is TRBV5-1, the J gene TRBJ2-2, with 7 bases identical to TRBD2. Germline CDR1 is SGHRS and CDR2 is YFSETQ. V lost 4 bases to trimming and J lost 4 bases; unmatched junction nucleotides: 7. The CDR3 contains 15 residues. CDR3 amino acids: CASSPIAGSTGELFF. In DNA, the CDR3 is TGCGCCAGCAGCCCAATAGCGGGTTCCACCGGGGAGCTGTTTTTT.

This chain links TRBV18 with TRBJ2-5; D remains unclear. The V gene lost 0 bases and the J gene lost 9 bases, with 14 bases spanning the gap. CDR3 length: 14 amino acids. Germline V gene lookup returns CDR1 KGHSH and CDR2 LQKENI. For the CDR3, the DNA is TGTGCCAGCTCACCACCGCCGGTTCTCGATGCCCAGTACTTC. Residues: CASSPPPVLDAQYF. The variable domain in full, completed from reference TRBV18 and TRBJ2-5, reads NAGVMQNPRHLVRRRGQEARLRCSPMKGHSHVYWYRQLPEEGLKFMVYLQKENIIDESGMPKERFSAEFPKEGPSILRIQQVVRGDSAAYFCASSPPPVLDAQYFGPGTRLLVL.

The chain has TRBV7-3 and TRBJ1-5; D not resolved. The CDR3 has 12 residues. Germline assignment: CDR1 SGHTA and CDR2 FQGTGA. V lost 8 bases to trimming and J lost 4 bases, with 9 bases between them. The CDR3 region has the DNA TGTGCCAGCCTTGGCCTGAATCAGCCCCAGCATTTT. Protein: CASLGLNQPQHF.

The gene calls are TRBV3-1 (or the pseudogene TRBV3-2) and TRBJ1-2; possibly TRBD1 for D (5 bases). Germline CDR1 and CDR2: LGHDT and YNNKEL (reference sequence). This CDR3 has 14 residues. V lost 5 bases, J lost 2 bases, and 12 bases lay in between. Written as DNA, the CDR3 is TGTGCCAGCAGCGCGCGGGGGGGAAACTATGGCTACACCTTC. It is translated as CASSARGGNYGYTF.

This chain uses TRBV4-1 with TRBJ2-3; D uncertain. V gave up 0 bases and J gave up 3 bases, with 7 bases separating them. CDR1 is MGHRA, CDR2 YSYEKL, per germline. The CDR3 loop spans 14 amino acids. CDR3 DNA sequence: TGCGCCAGCAGCCAAGATAGAGCGACAGATACGCAGTATTTT. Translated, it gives CASSQDRATDTQYF.